This T cell receptor (beta chain) was sequenced during a study of T cells in Graves' hyperthyroidism and ophthalmopathy. Study conclusions and caveats: Ophthalmopathy was model-predicted a median roughly six months pre-onset.

Amplification of TCR beta CDR3 regions used RNA as the template. First-round RT-PCR with HTBI primers amplified the TCR CDR3 region. TCRdb recomputed calls from the multiplex PCR reads with MiXCR, one row per CDR3 protein. The table has about 660,000 distinct CDR3 sequences, 45% seen once. This clonotype was recorded a few times. The antigen is undetermined. V was pared by 4 bases and J by 6 bases, with 19 bases between. Germline CDR1 and CDR2: LNHDA and SQIVND (reference sequence). This CDR3 comprises 15 residues. The sample comprised peripheral blood or thyroid tissue (not recorded which). This sequence originates from an adult man with Graves' disease, either hyperthyroidism or ophthalmopathy (not recorded which). The chain employs TRBV19 and TRBJ2-7; maybe TRBD1 (5 bases). CDR3 in DNA: TGTGCCAGTAGTACCGGCCCCCGACAGAGTGTCGAGCAGTACTTC. Amino acid sequence: CASSTGPRQSVEQYF.